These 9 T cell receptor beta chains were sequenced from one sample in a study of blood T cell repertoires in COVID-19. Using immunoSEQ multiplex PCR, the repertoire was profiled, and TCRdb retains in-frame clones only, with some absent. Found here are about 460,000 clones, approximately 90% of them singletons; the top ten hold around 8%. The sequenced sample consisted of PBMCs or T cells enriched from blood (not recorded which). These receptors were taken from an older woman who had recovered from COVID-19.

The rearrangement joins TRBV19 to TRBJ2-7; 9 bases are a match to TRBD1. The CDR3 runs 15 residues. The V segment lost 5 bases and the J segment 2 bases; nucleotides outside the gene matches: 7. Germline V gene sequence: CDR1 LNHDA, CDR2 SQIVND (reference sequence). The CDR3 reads CASSARTGVTYEQYF. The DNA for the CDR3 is TGTGCCAGTAGTGCCCGGACAGGGGTGACCTACGAGCAGTACTTC.

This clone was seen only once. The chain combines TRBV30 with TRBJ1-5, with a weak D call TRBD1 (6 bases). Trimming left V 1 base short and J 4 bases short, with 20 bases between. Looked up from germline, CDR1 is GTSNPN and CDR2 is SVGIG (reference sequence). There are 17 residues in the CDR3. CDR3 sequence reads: CAWSGRPTGRQNQPQHF. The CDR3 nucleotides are TGTGCCTGGAGTGGACGGCCCACAGGGCGACAAAATCAGCCCCAGCATTTT.

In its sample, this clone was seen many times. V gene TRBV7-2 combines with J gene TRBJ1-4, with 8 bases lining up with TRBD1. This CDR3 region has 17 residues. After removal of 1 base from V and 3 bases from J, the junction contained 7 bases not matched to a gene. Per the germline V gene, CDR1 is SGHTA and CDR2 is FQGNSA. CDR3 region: CASSLGQGAWSNEKLFF. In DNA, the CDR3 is TGTGCCAGCAGCTTAGGGCAGGGGGCATGGTCTAATGAAAAACTGTTTTTT.

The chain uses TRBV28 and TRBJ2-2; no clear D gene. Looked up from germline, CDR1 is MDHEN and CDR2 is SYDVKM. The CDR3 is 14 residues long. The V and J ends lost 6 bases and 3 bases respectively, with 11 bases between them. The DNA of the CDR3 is TGTGCCAGCAGCCCCCCTCCCTACACCGGGGAGCTGTTTTTT. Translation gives CASSPPPYTGELFF.

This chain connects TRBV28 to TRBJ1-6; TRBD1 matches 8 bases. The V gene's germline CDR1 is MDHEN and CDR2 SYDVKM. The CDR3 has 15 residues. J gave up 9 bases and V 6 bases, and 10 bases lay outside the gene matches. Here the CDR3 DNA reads TGTGCCAGCAGACGCCTCGACAGGGGCAGTTCACCCCTCCACTTT. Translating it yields CASRRLDRGSSPLHF. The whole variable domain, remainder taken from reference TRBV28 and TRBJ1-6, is DVKVTQSSRYLVKRTGEKVFLECVQDMDHENMFWYRQDPGLGLRLIYFSYDVKMKEKGDIPEGYSVSREKKERFSLILESASTNQTSMYLCASRRLDRGSSPLHFGNGTRLTVT.

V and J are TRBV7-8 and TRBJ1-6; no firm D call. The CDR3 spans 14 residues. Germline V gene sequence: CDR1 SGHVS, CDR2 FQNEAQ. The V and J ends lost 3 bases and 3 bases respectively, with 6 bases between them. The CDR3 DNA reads TGTGCCAGCAGCTTTCTAGACTATAATTCACCCCTCCACTTT. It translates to CASSFLDYNSPLHF.

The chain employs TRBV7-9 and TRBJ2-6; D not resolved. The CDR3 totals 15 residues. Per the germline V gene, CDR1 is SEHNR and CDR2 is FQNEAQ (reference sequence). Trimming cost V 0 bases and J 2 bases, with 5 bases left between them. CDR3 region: CASSLASAGANVLTF. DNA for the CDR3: TGTGCCAGCAGCTTAGCGAGCGCTGGGGCCAACGTCCTGACTTTC.

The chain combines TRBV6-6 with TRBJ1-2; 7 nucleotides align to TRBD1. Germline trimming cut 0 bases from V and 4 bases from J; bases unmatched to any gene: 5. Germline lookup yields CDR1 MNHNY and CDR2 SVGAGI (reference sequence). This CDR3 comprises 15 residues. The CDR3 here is CASSYSYDRVYGYTF. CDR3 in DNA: TGTGCCAGCAGTTACTCTTATGACAGGGTCTATGGCTACACCTTC.

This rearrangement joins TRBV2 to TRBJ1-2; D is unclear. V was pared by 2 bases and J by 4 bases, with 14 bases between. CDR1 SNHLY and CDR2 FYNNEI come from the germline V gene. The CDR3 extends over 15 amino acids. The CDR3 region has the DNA TGTGCCAGCAGTGAACCCACAACCTGGCCCTATGGCTACACCTTC. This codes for CASSEPTTWPYGYTF.